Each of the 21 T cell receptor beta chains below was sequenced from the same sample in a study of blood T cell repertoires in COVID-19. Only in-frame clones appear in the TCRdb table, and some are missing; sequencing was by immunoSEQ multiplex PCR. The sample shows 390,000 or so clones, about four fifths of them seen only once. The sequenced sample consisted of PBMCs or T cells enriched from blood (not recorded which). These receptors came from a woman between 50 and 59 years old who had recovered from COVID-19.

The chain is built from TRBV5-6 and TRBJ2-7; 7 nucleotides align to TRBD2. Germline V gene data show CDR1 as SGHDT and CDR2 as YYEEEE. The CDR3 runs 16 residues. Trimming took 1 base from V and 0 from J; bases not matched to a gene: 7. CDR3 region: CASSLFVGDYSYEQYF. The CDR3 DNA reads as TGTGCCAGCAGCTTGTTTGTCGGGGACTACTCCTACGAGCAGTACTTC.

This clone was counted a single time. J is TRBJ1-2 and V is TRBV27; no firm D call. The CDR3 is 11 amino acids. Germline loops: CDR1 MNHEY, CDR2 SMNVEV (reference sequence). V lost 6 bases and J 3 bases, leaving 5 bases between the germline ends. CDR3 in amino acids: CASRTDYGYTF. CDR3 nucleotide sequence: TGTGCCAGCAGAACGGACTATGGCTACACCTTC.

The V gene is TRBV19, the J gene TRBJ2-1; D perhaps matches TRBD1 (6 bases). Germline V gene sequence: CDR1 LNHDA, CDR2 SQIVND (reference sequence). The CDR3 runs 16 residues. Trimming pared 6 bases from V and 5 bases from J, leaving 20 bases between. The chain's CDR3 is CASRRPGVFGDNEQFF. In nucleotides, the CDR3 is TGTGCCAGTAGAAGGCCAGGGGTTTTTGGAGACAATGAGCAGTTCTTC.

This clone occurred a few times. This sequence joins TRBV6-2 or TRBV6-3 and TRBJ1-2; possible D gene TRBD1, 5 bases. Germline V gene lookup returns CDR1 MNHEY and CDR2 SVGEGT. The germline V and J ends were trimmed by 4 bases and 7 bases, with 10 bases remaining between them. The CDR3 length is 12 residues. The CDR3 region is CASSLGPTGYTF. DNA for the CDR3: TGTGCCAGCAGTTTGGGGCCCACTGGCTACACCTTC.

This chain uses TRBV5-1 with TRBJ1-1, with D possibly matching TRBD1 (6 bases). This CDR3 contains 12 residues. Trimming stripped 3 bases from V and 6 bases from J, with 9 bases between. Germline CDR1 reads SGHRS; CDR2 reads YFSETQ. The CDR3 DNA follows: TGCGCCAGCAGCTCCGGACAGCCTGAAGCTTTCTTT. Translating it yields CASSSGQPEAFF.

This CDR3 reads CASSLLGHPSDEQYF. DNA for the CDR3: TGCGCCAGCAGCTTGCTGGGACACCCATCGGACGAGCAGTACTTC. J is TRBJ2-7 and V is TRBV5-1; perhaps TRBD1 as D (6 bases). The V gene lost 1 base and the J gene lost 5 bases, with 16 bases spanning the gap. Germline assignment: CDR1 SGHRS and CDR2 YFSETQ. This CDR3 comprises 15 residues.

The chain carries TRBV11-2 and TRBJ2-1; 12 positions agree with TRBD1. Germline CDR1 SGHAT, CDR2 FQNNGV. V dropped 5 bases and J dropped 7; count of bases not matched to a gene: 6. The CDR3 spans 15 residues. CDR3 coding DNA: TGTGCCAGCAGCACCGGGACAGGGGGCTTGAATGAGCAGTTCTTC. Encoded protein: CASSTGTGGLNEQFF.

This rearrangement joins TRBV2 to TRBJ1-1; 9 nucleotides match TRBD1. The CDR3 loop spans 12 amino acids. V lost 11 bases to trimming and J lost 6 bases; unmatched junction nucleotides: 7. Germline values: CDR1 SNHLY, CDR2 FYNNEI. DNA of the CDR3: TGTGCCCTTGGAGGACAGGGGCCTGAAGCTTTCTTT. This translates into CALGGQGPEAFF.

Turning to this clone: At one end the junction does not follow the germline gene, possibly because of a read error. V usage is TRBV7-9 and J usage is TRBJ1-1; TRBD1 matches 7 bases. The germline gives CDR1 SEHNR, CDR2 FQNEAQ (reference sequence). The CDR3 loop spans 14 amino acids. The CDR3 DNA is TGTGTCAGCAGCTCCCAGGGGGTGGGGGCTGAAGCTTTCTTT. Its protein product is CVSSSQGVGAEAFF.

The CDR3 DNA reads as TGTGCCAGCAGTAGACAGTTGAACACTGAAGCTTTCTTT. Its translation: CASSRQLNTEAFF. The chain combines TRBV12-3 or TRBV12-4 with TRBJ1-1; D may be TRBD1 (5 bases). Deletions cut 5 bases from V and 0 bases from J, with 7 bases between. The CDR3 is 13 amino acids.

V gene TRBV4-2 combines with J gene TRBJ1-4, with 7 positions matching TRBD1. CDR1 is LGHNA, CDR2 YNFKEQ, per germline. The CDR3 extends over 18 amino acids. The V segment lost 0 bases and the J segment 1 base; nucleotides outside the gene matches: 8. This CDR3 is CASSQDRQGEVTNEKLFF. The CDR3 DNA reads TGTGCCAGCAGCCAAGATCGGCAGGGGGAAGTAACTAATGAAAAACTGTTTTTT.

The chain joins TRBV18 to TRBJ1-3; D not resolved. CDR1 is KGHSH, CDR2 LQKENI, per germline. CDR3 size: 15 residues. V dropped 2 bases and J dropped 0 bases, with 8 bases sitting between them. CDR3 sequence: CASSPDIRSGNTIYF. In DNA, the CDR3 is TGTGCCAGCTCACCAGACATACGCTCTGGAAACACCATATATTTT. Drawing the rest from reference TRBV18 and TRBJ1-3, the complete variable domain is NAGVMQNPRHLVRRRGQEARLRCSPMKGHSHVYWYRQLPEEGLKFMVYLQKENIIDESGMPKERFSAEFPKEGPSILRIQQVVRGDSAAYFCASSPDIRSGNTIYFGEGSWLTVV.

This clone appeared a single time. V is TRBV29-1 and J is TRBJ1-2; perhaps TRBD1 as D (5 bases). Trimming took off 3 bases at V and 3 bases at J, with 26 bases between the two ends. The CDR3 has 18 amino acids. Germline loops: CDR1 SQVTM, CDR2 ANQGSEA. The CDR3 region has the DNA TGCAGCGTTGACTACCTGACGTGGGCAGGGAAAGAGGACTATGGCTACACCTTC. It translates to CSVDYLTWAGKEDYGYTF.

CDR3 sequence reads: CASSLGGLAGPPQQYF. The CDR3 region has the DNA TGTGCCAGCAGCTTAGGGGGACTAGCGGGACCCCCCCAGCAGTACTTC. This chain joins TRBV7-2 and TRBJ2-7; TRBD2 aligns across 13 bases. Germline CDR1 is SGHTA and CDR2 is FQGNSA. The J segment lost 8 bases and the V segment lost 1 base, leaving 8 bases of the junction unmatched. The CDR3 contains 16 residues.

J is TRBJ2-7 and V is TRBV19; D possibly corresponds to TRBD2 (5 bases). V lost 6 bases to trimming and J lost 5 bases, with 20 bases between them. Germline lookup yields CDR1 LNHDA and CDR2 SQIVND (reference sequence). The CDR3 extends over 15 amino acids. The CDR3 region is CASSRRTASLNEQYF. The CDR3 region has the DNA TGTGCCAGTAGCCGCCGGACCGCTAGCTTGAACGAGCAGTACTTC.

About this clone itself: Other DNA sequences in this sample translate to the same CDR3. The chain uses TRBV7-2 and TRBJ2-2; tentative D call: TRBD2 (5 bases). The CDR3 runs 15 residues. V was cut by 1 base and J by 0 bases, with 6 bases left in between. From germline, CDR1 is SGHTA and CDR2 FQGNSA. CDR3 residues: CASSLVRANTGELFF. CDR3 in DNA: TGTGCCAGCAGCTTAGTGAGGGCGAACACCGGGGAGCTGTTTTTT.

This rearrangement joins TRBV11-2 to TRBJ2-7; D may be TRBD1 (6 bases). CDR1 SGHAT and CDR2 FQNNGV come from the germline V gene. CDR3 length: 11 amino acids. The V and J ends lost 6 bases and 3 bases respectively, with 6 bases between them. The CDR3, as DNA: TGTGCCAGCAGGGACAGCTACGAGCAGTACTTC. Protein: CASRDSYEQYF. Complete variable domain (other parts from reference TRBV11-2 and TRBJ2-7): EAGVAQSPRYKIIEKRQSVAFWCNPISGHATLYWYQQILGQGPKLLIQFQNNGVVDDSQLPKDRFSAERLKGVDSTLKIQPAKLEDSAVYLCASRDSYEQYFGPGTRLTVT.

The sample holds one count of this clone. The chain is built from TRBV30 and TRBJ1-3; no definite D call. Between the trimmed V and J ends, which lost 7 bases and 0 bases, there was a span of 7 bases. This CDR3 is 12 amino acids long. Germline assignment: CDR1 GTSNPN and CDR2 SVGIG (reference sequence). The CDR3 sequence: CALQSSGNTIYF. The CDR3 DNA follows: TGTGCCTTACAGAGCTCTGGAAACACCATATATTTT.

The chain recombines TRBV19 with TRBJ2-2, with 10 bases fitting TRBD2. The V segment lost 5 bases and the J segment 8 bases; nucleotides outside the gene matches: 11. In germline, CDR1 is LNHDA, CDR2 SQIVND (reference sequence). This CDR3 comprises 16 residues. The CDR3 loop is CASSPMGLAGAGELFF. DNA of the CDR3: TGTGCCAGTAGTCCAATGGGTCTAGCGGGAGCGGGGGAGCTGTTTTTT.

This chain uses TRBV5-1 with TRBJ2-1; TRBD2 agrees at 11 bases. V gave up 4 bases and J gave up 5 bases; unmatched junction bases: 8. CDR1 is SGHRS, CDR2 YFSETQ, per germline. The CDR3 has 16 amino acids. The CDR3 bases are TGCGCCAGCAGCGCCGCCGGGACTAGCGGTCACAATGAGCAGTTCTTC. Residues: CASSAAGTSGHNEQFF.

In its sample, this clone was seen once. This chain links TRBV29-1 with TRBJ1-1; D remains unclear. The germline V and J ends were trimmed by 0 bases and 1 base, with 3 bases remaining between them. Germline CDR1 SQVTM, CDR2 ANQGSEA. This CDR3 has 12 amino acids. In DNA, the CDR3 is TGCAGCGTTGAAGACAGGAACACTGAAGCTTTCTTT. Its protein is CSVEDRNTEAFF.